Following are 21 T cell receptor beta chains from one sample sequenced in a study of T cells expressing NK-cell markers (dated by TCRdb to about 2020). Library preparation was by 5' RACE. The sequencer was an Illumina HiSeq 2000. Each CDR3 protein sequence appears as one entry after TCRdb reprocessed the reads, and no DNA is included. The table for this sample lists fewer than 550,000 distinct CDR3 sequences. More than 1.4% of the sample comes from the top ten. The sequenced sample was blood T cells: a sorted CD56 or NKG2C T cell subset, CD4+ or CD8+ T cells, or bulk PBMC T cells (not recorded which). These receptors all come from a woman between 45 and 65 years old in good health. Donor details come from another sample of the same person, matched by shared clones.

V gene TRBV2 combines with J gene TRBJ2-5; the D gene TCRdb calls, TRBD1, cannot be checked with no DNA. Per germline, CDR1 SNHLY and CDR2 FYNNEI. This CDR3 spans 14 amino acids. The chain's CDR3 is CASASWERVETQYF.

The V call is TRBV29-1, the J call TRBJ2-3. There are 12 residues in the CDR3. The germline V gene encodes CDR1 SQVTM and CDR2 ANQGSEA. This CDR3 is CSVRQTTGLQYF.

V is TRBV12-3 or TRBV12-4 and J is TRBJ2-1; without DNA, the TCRdb call of TRBD2 cannot be checked. This CDR3 comprises 17 residues. The CDR3 sequence: CASSLPRGLAGTNEQFF.

The V call is TRBV19, the J call TRBJ2-7. Germline-derived CDR1 and CDR2 are LNHDA and SQIVND (reference sequence). This CDR3 contains 12 residues. The chain's CDR3 is CASRGIAYEQYF. The full variable domain, its missing parts supplied by reference TRBV19 and TRBJ2-7, is DGGITQSPKYLFRKEGQNVTLSCEQNLNHDAMYWYRQDPGQGLRLIYYSQIVNDFQKGDIAEGYSVSREKKESFPLTVTSAQKNPTAFYLCASRGIAYEQYFGPGTRLTVT.

The genes are TRBV12-3 or TRBV12-4 and TRBJ2-5; TCRdb indicates TRBD1, and absent DNA this call remains unverified. CDR3 length: 16 amino acids. CDR3 sequence reads: CASQKGQRVRQETQYF.

The chain joins TRBV29-1 to TRBJ2-3; TCRdb returns TRBD1, unconfirmable since there is no DNA. This CDR3 spans 15 amino acids. CDR1 is SQVTM and CDR2 is ANQGSEA in the germline V gene. The chain's CDR3 is CSVAQKAGPTRAQYF.

The J gene is TRBJ2-6, the V gene TRBV7-9; TCRdb's D gene call, TRBD2, goes unchecked for lack of DNA. CDR1 and CDR2 from the germline V gene are SEHNR and FQNEAQ (reference sequence). The length of the CDR3 is 13 residues. CDR3 sequence: CAARGVGANVLTF.

CDR3 region: CASSQGPGRGGYTF. The chain has TRBV3-1 and TRBJ1-2; checking the TCRdb D call of TRBD1 is not possible without DNA. This CDR3 region has 14 residues. Germline assignment: CDR1 LGHDT and CDR2 YNNKEL (reference sequence).

The chain combines TRBV29-1 with TRBJ1-4; TCRdb's D call of TRBD1 is untestable without DNA. CDR1 and CDR2 from the germline V gene are SQVTM and ANQGSEA. The CDR3 totals 12 residues. CDR3 amino acids: CSGGAGGEKLFF.

The chain uses TRBV11-3 and TRBJ2-2; TCRdb names TRBD1, which stays unverified in the absence of DNA. The CDR3 loop spans 16 amino acids. Germline assignment: CDR1 SGHNT and CDR2 YENEEA. CDR3 residues: CASSFQGTGDTGELFF.

The rearrangement joins TRBV20-1 to TRBJ2-1; TCRdb calls TRBD2, which cannot be checked without DNA. Germline assignment: CDR1 DFQATT and CDR2 SNEGSKA (reference sequence). There are 11 residues in the CDR3. The CDR3 sequence is CSGLSGLEQFF.

J is TRBJ2-7 and V is TRBV20-1; checking the TCRdb D call of TRBD1 is not possible without DNA. This CDR3 region has 14 residues. CDR1 and CDR2 (germline): DFQATT, SNEGSKA (reference sequence). CDR3 in amino acids: CSARDTGKSYEQYF.

V is TRBV29-1 and J is TRBJ2-7; the TCRdb call, TRBD1, lacks DNA for checking. Germline CDR1 SQVTM, CDR2 ANQGSEA. This CDR3 has 14 amino acids. The CDR3 loop reads CSVVGANTPREQYF.

The CDR3 protein is CASSKVVGVTGDSGANVLTF. The V and J genes are TRBV21-1 and TRBJ2-6; TCRdb reports TRBD1, a call that lacks DNA to check it against. TRBV21-1 is a listed pseudogene. The CDR3 is 20 residues long.

The V call is TRBV11-1, the J call TRBJ2-1; TCRdb calls TRBD2, which cannot be checked without DNA. This CDR3 region has 18 residues. CDR1 SGHAT and CDR2 FQDESV come from the germline V gene (reference sequence). The CDR3: CASSLERLASYSYNEQFF. Drawing the rest from reference TRBV11-1 and TRBJ2-1, the complete variable domain is EAEVAQSPRYKITEKSQAVAFWCDPISGHATLYWYRQILGQGPELLVQFQDESVVDDSQLPKDRFSAERLKGVDSTLKIQPAELGDSAMYLCASSLERLASYSYNEQFFGPGTRLTVL.

The genes are TRBV5-5 and TRBJ2-5. The CDR3 extends over 14 amino acids. The germline V gene has CDR1 SGHKS and CDR2 YYEKEE (reference sequence). The CDR3 here is CASSLASWWETQYF.

The chain has TRBV3-1 and TRBJ1-2. CDR3 length: 14 amino acids. Germline CDR1 reads LGHDT; CDR2 reads YNNKEL (reference sequence). CDR3 region: CASSQGGSNYGYTF.

The genes are TRBV29-1 and TRBJ1-5. Looked up from germline, CDR1 is SQVTM and CDR2 is ANQGSEA. The CDR3 has 14 residues. CDR3 amino acids: CSVEDLRSNQPQHF.

The rearrangement joins TRBV12-3 or TRBV12-4 to TRBJ2-7. The CDR3 is 11 amino acids. The CDR3 region is CASSFRYQQYF.

The gene calls are TRBV10-3 and TRBJ2-2; the D call of TRBD1 rests on TCRdb alone, since no DNA is present to check it. The germline V gene has CDR1 ENHRY and CDR2 SYGVKD. The CDR3 totals 15 residues. CDR3 sequence: CAITQGQVNTGELFF.

The V gene is TRBV3-1, the J gene TRBJ2-1. The CDR3 has 11 residues. CDR1 is LGHDT, CDR2 YNNKEL, per germline (reference sequence). The CDR3: CASSQVGEQFF.